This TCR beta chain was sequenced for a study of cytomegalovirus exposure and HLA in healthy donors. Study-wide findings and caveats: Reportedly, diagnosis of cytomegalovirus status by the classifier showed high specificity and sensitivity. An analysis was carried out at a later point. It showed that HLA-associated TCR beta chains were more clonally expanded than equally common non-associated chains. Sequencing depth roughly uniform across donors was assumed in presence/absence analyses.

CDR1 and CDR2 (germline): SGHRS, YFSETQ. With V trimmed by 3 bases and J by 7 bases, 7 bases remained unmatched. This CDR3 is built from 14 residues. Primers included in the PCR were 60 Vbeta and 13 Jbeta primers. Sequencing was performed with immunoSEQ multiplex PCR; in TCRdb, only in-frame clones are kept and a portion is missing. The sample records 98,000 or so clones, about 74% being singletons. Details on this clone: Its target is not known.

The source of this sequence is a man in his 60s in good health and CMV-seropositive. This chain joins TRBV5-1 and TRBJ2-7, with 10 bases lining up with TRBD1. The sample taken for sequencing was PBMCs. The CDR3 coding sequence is TGCGCCAGCAGCTCCGACAGGGGGCCTCAAGAGCAGTACTTC. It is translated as CASSSDRGPQEQYF.